A single sample gave rise to the 30 T cell receptor beta chains below, sequenced in a study of memory CD4+ T cells and cytomegalovirus serostatus. TCRdb keeps only in-frame clones here, not all; method: immunoSEQ multiplex PCR. Among 54,000 or so clones listed, roughly 81% were seen once. Single viable CD3+CD4+CD8-CD45RO+ cells were sorted as the memory CD4+ T cells. The sample consisted of memory CD4+ T cells from blood. Receptors were obtained from an adult in good health and CMV-seronegative.

The chain uses TRBV30 and TRBJ1-3, with D perhaps TRBD1 (5 bases). The CDR3 covers 15 residues. Germline-derived CDR1 and CDR2 are GTSNPN and SVGIG (reference sequence). V was clipped by 0 bases and J by 5 bases, with 14 bases between them. CDR3 amino acids: CAWSVAGPARNTIYF. The CDR3, as DNA: TGTGCCTGGAGTGTAGCAGGGCCGGCGCGAAACACCATATATTTT.

This clone was counted a single time. The rearrangement joins TRBV9 to TRBJ2-5; 11 bases map to TRBD2. The V gene end was trimmed by 0 bases and the J gene end by 5 bases; junction bases not matched to a gene: 3. Per the germline V gene, CDR1 is SGDLS and CDR2 is YYNGEE. The CDR3 runs to 15 residues. The CDR3 DNA follows: TGTGCCAGCAGCGTAGTAGCGGGAGGGGGGGAGACCCAGTACTTC. Translation: CASSVVAGGGETQYF.

V gene TRBV7-3 combines with J gene TRBJ2-5, with D possibly TRBD1 on 6 matching bases. The CDR3 loop spans 13 amino acids. The germline V gene has CDR1 SGHTA and CDR2 FQGTGA. Between the trimmed V and J ends, which lost 5 bases and 5 bases, there was a span of 12 bases. The CDR3 loop reads CASSVQGRETQYF. The CDR3 DNA is TGTGCCAGCAGCGTACAGGGACGTGAGACCCAGTACTTC.

This rearrangement joins TRBV5-6 to TRBJ1-1; D gene uncertain. Germline CDR1 and CDR2: SGHDT and YYEEEE. The CDR3 is 12 residues long. The V and J ends lost 4 bases and 9 bases respectively, with 13 bases between them. In nucleotides, the CDR3 is TGTGCCAGCAGCCCGGCGAAGGCCAAAGCTTTCTTT. Amino acids: CASSPAKAKAFF.

Within the sample, this clone is medium-sized. CDR3 in DNA: TGTGCCAGCAGCTTAGTACAGGGGCTTGAAGCTTTCTTT. This codes for CASSLVQGLEAFF. V gene TRBV7-2 combines with J gene TRBJ1-1; 7 bases are a match to TRBD1. V was clipped by 1 base and J by 7 bases; unmatched bases: 3. From germline, CDR1 is SGHTA and CDR2 FQGNSA. The CDR3 spans 13 residues.

The chain recombines TRBV28 with TRBJ1-2; TRBD1 matches at 7 bases. The CDR3 covers 14 residues. Germline trimming cut 5 bases from V and 1 base from J; bases unmatched to any gene: 4. Germline V lookup: CDR1 MDHEN, CDR2 SYDVKM. DNA of the CDR3: TGTGCCAGCAGTAACCAGGGGGGTAACTATGGCTACACCTTC. This translates into CASSNQGGNYGYTF.

V and J are TRBV7-3 and TRBJ2-6; no clear D. The CDR3 is made up of 19 amino acids. Trimming cost V 4 bases and J 4 bases, with 23 bases left between them. Germline V gene data show CDR1 as SGHTA and CDR2 as FQGTGA. The CDR3 DNA follows: TGTGCCAGCAGCTCTATATTCATCATCGGAAGTGTAGGGGCCAACGTCCTGACTTTC. This sequence encodes CASSSIFIIGSVGANVLTF.

The chain links TRBV4-2 to TRBJ2-3, with D hard to call. There are 14 residues in the CDR3. V gave up 1 base and J gave up 8 bases, with 13 bases separating them. Germline values: CDR1 LGHNA, CDR2 YNFKEQ. CDR3: CASSQVIDAVTQYF. The CDR3 nucleotides read TGTGCCAGCAGCCAAGTTATCGACGCTGTTACGCAGTATTTT.

J is TRBJ2-2 and V is TRBV7-8; D perhaps matches TRBD1 (6 bases). Per germline, CDR1 SGHVS and CDR2 FQNEAQ. This CDR3 comprises 18 residues. The V gene lost 5 bases and the J gene lost 3 bases, with 22 bases spanning the gap. The CDR3 DNA reads TGTGCCAGCAGCCCCATCCTGAGTGAGGGGGAGCACACCGGGGAGCTGTTTTTT. It specifies CASSPILSEGEHTGELFF.

The chain carries TRBV7-2 and TRBJ2-2; D perhaps matches TRBD1 (6 bases). Trimming shortened V by 5 bases and J by 6 bases, and 16 bases separated the two germline ends. The CDR3 sequence is 15 residues long. Germline V gene sequence: CDR1 SGHTA, CDR2 FQGNSA. DNA of the CDR3: TGTGCCAGCAGCCCGGGACAAGGACGCGCCGGGGAGCTGTTTTTT. Translating it yields CASSPGQGRAGELFF.

The chain employs TRBV5-4 and TRBJ2-3; possible D gene TRBD2, 6 bases. This CDR3 is built from 16 residues. The germline gives CDR1 SGHNT, CDR2 YYREEE (reference sequence). V lost 0 bases and J 2 bases, leaving 13 bases between the germline ends. DNA of the CDR3: TGTGCCAGCAGCTTGGAAAGGGGCGGGACCACAGATACGCAGTATTTT. Its translation: CASSLERGGTTDTQYF.

The J gene is TRBJ2-7, the V gene TRBV27; D might be TRBD1 (6 bases). The germline V and J ends were trimmed by 6 bases and 1 base, with 19 bases remaining between them. Germline V CDR1 and CDR2: MNHEY, SMNVEV (reference sequence). The CDR3 runs 16 residues. This CDR3 reads CASSRGRSDDSYEQYF. The CDR3 DNA reads TGTGCCAGCAGCAGGGGACGCTCCGATGATTCCTACGAGCAGTACTTC.

This clone was observed once. For the CDR3, the DNA is TGTGCCTGGGCAGTGGTCGCCGCTGGGGTCTATGGCTACACCTTC. This encodes CAWAVVAAGVYGYTF. The chain combines TRBV30 with TRBJ1-2, with unresolved D. V was trimmed by 5 bases and J by 4 bases, leaving 20 bases between them. From germline, CDR1 is GTSNPN and CDR2 SVGIG (reference sequence). The CDR3 has 15 amino acids.

CDR3 loop: CASSNPAWGDTQYF. CDR3 DNA: TGTGCCAGCAGCAATCCCGCGTGGGGAGATACGCAGTATTTT. The chain has TRBV7-9 and TRBJ2-3, with D unresolved. The germline V gene has CDR1 SEHNR and CDR2 FQNEAQ (reference sequence). This CDR3 comprises 14 residues. The V end lost 5 bases, the J end lost 5 bases, and 14 bases lay between the germline ends.

For this clone: At one end the junction does not follow the germline gene, possibly because of a read error. J is TRBJ1-1 and V is TRBV11-3, with D uncertain. The CDR3 length is 14 residues. Germline V gene lookup returns CDR1 SGHNT and CDR2 YENEEA. CDR3 protein: CASSLEWGNTEAFF. In nucleotides, the CDR3 is TGTGCCAGCAGCCTAGAGTGGGGAAACACTGAAGCTTTCTTT.

The chain couples TRBV7-3 to TRBJ1-5; no firm D call. CDR1 is SGHTA, CDR2 FQGTGA, per germline. This CDR3 is 13 amino acids long. Trimming took off 0 bases at V and 1 base at J, with 1 base between the two ends. CDR3 residues: CASSLTSNQPQHF. DNA for the CDR3: TGTGCCAGCAGCTTAACGAGCAATCAGCCCCAGCATTTT.

This clone came up once. This chain joins TRBV18 and TRBJ2-5, with unresolved D. Germline-derived CDR1 and CDR2 are KGHSH and LQKENI. The CDR3 contains 14 residues. The germline V and J ends were trimmed by 3 bases and 5 bases, with 13 bases remaining between them. Here the CDR3 DNA reads TGTGCCAGCTCACCCCAGGTGGCGAGGGAGACCCAGTACTTC. Residues: CASSPQVARETQYF.

The chain employs TRBV5-4 and TRBJ2-2; D possibly uses TRBD1 or TRBD2 (6 bases each). The germline CDR1 and CDR2 sequences are SGHNT and YYREEE (reference sequence). There are 17 residues in the CDR3. V was trimmed by 6 bases and J by 6 bases, leaving 24 bases between them. DNA for the CDR3: TGTGCCAGCACCGAAGAGATCGGGGGCGGTCGGTCCGGGGAGCTGTTTTTT. This translates into CASTEEIGGGRSGELFF.

The V and J genes are TRBV11-2 and TRBJ2-7; D is perhaps TRBD1 (6 bases). The CDR3 has 13 amino acids. The V end was cut by 3 bases, the J end by 12 bases, with 18 bases between. Germline CDR1 and CDR2: SGHAT and FQNNGV. The CDR3 bases are TGTGCCAGCAGCTTCCAACCGGACAGCTTTCCGTACTTC. It specifies CASSFQPDSFPYF. Together with reference TRBV11-2 and TRBJ2-7, the CDR3 gives the full variable domain: EAGVAQSPRYKIIEKRQSVAFWCNPISGHATLYWYQQILGQGPKLLIQFQNNGVVDDSQLPKDRFSAERLKGVDSTLKIQPAKLEDSAVYLCASSFQPDSFPYFGPGTRLTVT.

The genes are TRBV6-1 and TRBJ1-1, with D possibly being TRBD1 (5 bases). V was cut by 6 bases and J by 1 base, with 15 bases left in between. The CDR3 is 15 amino acids. Germline lookup yields CDR1 MNHNS and CDR2 SASEGT. As DNA, the CDR3 is TGTGCCAGCAGAGGCCCGGGGCTAAGGAACACTGAAGCTTTCTTT. Translated, it gives CASRGPGLRNTEAFF.

This clone was detected a few times. The rearrangement joins TRBV6-5 to TRBJ2-7, with D maybe TRBD2 (5 bases). This CDR3 is 14 amino acids long. The V and J ends lost 4 bases and 3 bases respectively, with 13 bases between them. Per germline, CDR1 MNHEY and CDR2 SVGAGI. The CDR3 spells CASSWSTGVYEQYF. The CDR3 DNA reads as TGTGCCAGCAGTTGGTCGACCGGGGTCTACGAGCAGTACTTC.

The genes are TRBV5-6 and TRBJ2-7, with D uncertain. The CDR3 covers 15 residues. Between the trimmed V and J ends, which lost 0 bases and 0 bases, there was a span of 10 bases. Germline V CDR1 and CDR2: SGHDT, YYEEEE. For the CDR3, the DNA is TGTGCCAGCAGCTTGGGGTATGACCCCTCCTACGAGCAGTACTTC. This sequence encodes CASSLGYDPSYEQYF.

The V call is TRBV29-1, the J call TRBJ2-7; D gene unclear. The CDR3 has 12 residues. Germline CDR1 and CDR2: SQVTM and ANQGSEA. Trimming pared 1 base from V and 2 bases from J, leaving 6 bases between. The CDR3 bases are TGCAGCGTTGAAGTGCCCCCCTACGAGCAGTACTTC. It yields the protein CSVEVPPYEQYF.

The J gene is TRBJ1-6, the V gene TRBV7-3; D is unclear. Between the trimmed V and J ends, which lost 4 bases and 6 bases, there was a span of 7 bases. Per the germline V gene, CDR1 is SGHTA and CDR2 is FQGTGA. CDR3 size: 13 residues. CDR3 DNA: TGTGCCAGCAGCTCCGGACTTAATTCACCCCTCCACTTT. Amino acids: CASSSGLNSPLHF. The entire variable domain, with the rest obtained from reference TRBV7-3 and TRBJ1-6, is as follows: GAGVSQTPSNKVTEKGKYVELRCDPISGHTALYWYRQSLGQGPEFLIYFQGTGAADDSGLPNDRFFAVRPEGSVSTLKIQRTERGDSAVYLCASSSGLNSPLHFGNGTRLTVT.

This clone was detected once. The chain carries TRBV6-4 and TRBJ1-4, with 7 bases lining up with TRBD1. V dropped 4 bases and J dropped 3; count of bases not matched to a gene: 5. CDR3 length: 15 amino acids. Germline V gene sequence: CDR1 MRHNA, CDR2 SNTAGT. The CDR3 spells CASSVTQGPNEKLFF. CDR3 bases: TGTGCCAGCAGTGTCACACAGGGGCCTAATGAAAAACTGTTTTTT.

The CDR3 loop reads CASAGGQAGANVLTF. As DNA, the CDR3 is TGTGCCTCGGCAGGGGGCCAAGCTGGGGCCAACGTCCTGACTTTC. This chain joins TRBV19 and TRBJ2-6; 8 bases match TRBD1. The CDR3 sequence is 15 residues long. The V gene end was trimmed by 11 bases and the J gene end by 2 bases; junction bases not matched to a gene: 8. Germline V gene sequence: CDR1 LNHDA, CDR2 SQIVND (reference sequence).

The J gene is TRBJ1-6, the V gene TRBV28; TRBD1 matches 8 bases. Trimming removed 1 base from V and 14 bases from J; junction bases left unmatched: 7. This CDR3 has 14 residues. Per germline, CDR1 MDHEN and CDR2 SYDVKM. In DNA, the CDR3 is TGTGCCAGCAGTTTATCCCAGGGGGCCTTATCCCTCCACTTT. Protein sequence: CASSLSQGALSLHF.

The rearrangement uses TRBV6-1 and TRBJ1-5, with 12 bases that match TRBD1. This CDR3 spans 15 amino acids. From germline, CDR1 is MNHNS and CDR2 SASEGT. The V segment lost 10 bases and the J segment 6 bases; nucleotides outside the gene matches: 10. This chain's CDR3 is CATSDRDRGLQPQHF. The CDR3 DNA reads as TGTGCCACCTCTGACCGGGACAGGGGGCTTCAGCCCCAGCATTTT.

In its sample, this clone was seen once. This rearrangement joins TRBV10-3 to TRBJ2-7, with no clear D. Germline lookup yields CDR1 ENHRY and CDR2 SYGVKD. The CDR3 contains 14 residues. V shed 6 bases and J shed 0 bases, with 12 bases lying between them. The CDR3 spells CAIRNTADSYEQYF. CDR3 sequence (DNA): TGTGCCATCAGGAACACCGCAGACTCCTACGAGCAGTACTTC.

A note on this clone: Germline and junction disagree at one end, which may indicate a read error. V gene TRBV6-6 combines with J gene TRBJ2-7; D remains ambiguous. In germline, CDR1 is MNHNY, CDR2 SVGAGI (reference sequence). The CDR3 runs 11 residues. The CDR3 sequence is CASSKDQTPTF. The CDR3 DNA follows: TGTGCCAGCAGTAAAGACCAAACGCCCACCTTC.